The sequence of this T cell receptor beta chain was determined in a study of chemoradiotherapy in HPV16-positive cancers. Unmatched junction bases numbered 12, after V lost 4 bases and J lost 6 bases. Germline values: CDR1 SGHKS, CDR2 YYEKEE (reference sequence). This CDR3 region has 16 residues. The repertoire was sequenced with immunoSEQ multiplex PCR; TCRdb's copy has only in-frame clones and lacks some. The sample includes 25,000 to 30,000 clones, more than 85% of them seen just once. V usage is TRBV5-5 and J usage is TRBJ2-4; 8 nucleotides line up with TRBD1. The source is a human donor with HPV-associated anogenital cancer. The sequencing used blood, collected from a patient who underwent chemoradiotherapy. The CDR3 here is CASSTTVTGARNIQYF. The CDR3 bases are TGTGCCAGCAGCACTACTGTGACAGGGGCCCGAAACATTCAGTACTTC. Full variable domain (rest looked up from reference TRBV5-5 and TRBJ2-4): DAGVTQSPTHLIKTRGQQVTLRCSPISGHKSVSWYQQVLGQGPQFIFQYYEKEERGRGNFPDRFSARQFPNYSSELNVNALLLGDSALYLCASSTTVTGARNIQYFGAGTRLSVL.